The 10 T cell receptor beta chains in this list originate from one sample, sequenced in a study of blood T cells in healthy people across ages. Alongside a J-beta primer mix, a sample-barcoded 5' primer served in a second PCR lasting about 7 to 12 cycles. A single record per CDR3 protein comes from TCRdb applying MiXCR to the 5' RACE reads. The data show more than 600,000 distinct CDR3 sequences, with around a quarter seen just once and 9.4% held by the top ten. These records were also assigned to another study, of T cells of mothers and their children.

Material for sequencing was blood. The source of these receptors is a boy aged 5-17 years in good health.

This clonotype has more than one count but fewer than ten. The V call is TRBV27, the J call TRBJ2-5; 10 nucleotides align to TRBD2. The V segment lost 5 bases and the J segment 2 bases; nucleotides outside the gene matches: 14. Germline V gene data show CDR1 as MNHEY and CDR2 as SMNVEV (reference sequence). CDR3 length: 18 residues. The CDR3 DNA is TGTGCCAGCAGTCCCCTCGTTGGTAGCGGGGGGCTACAAGAGACCCAGTACTTC. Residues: CASSPLVGSGGLQETQYF.

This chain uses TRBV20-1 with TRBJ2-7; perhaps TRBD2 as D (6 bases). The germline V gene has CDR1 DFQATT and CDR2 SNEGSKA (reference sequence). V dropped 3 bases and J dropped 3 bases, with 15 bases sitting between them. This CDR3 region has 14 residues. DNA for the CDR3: TGCAGTGCTAGCAATCTTCGGAGGGGCTACGAGCAGTACTTC. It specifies CSASNLRRGYEQYF.

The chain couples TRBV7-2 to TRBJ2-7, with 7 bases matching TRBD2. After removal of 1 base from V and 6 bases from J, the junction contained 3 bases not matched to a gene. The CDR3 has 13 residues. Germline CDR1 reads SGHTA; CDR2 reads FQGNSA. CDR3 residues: CASSLGGGTEQYF. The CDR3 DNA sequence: TGTGCCAGCAGCTTAGGGGGGGGGACCGAGCAGTACTTC.

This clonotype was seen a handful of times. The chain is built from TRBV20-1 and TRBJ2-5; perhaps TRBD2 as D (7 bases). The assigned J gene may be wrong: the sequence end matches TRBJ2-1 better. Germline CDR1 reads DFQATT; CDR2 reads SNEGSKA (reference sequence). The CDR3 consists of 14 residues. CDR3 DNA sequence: TGCAGTGCTAGCGTCCCCGCGGGGGCCAATGAGCAGTTCTTC. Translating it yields CSASVPAGANEQFF.

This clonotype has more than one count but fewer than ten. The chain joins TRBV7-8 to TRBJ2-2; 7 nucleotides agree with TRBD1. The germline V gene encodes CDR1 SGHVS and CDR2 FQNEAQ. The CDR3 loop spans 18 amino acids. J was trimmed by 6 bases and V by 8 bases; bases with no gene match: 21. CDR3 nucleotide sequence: TGTGCCAGCCGCCGCCGGTACCCAGGGGACAGTAAGGCCGGGGAGCTGTTTTTT. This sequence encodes CASRRRYPGDSKAGELFF.

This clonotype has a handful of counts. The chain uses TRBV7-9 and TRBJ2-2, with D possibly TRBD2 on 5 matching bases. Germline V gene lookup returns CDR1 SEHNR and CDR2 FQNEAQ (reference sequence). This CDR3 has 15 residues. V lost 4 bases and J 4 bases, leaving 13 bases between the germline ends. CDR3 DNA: TGTGCCAGCAGCTACGTATCGGGAAGCACCGGGGAGCTGTTTTTT. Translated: CASSYVSGSTGELFF.

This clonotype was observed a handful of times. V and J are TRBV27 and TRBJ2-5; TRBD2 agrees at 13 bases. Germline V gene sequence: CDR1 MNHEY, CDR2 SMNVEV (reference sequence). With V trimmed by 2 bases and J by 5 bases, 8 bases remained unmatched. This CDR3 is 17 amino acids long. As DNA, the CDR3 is TGTGCCAGCAGTTTAGAGTTTCGACTAGCGGGGGGCGAGACCCAGTACTTC. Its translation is CASSLEFRLAGGETQYF.

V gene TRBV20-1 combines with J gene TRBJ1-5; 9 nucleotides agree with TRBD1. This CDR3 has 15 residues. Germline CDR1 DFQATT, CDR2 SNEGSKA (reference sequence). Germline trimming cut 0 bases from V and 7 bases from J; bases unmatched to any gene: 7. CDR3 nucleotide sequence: TGCAGTGCTAGAGAGGACAGGGGTGTTTTGCAGCCCCAGCATTTT. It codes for CSAREDRGVLQPQHF.

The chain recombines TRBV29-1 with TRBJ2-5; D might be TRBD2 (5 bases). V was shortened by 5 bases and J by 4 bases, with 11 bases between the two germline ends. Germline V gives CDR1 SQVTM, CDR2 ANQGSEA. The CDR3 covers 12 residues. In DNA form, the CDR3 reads TGCAGCGTTCTTGTAGCGACAGAGACCCAGTACTTC. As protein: CSVLVATETQYF.

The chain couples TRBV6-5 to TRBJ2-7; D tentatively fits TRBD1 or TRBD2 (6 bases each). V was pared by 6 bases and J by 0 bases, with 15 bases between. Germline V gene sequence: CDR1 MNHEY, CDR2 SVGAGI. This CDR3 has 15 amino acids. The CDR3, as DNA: TGTGCCAGCAGCCCAGAGGGGGGCCTCTCCTACGAGCAGTACTTC. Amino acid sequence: CASSPEGGLSYEQYF.